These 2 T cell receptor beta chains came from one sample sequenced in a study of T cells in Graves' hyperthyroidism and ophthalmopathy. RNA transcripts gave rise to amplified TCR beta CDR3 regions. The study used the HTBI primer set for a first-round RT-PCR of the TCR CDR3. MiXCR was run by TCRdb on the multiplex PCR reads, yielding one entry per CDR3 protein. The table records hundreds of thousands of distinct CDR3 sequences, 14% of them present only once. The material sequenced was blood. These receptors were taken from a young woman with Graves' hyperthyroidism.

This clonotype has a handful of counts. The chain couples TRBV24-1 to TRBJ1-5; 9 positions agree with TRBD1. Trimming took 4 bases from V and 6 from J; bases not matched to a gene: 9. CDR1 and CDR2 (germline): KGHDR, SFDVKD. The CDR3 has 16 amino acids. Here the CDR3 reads CATSESGTGQGQPQHF. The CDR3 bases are TGTGCCACCAGTGAATCCGGGACAGGGCAGGGTCAGCCCCAGCATTTT.

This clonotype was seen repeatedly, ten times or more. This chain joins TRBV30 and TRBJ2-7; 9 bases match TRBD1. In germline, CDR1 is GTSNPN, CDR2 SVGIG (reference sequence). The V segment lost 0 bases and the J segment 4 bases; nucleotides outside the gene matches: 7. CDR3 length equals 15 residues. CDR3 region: CAWSVGQGRKYEQYF. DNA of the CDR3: TGTGCCTGGAGTGTAGGACAGGGGAGGAAGTACGAGCAGTACTTC.